A selection of T cell receptor beta chains follows, all from one sample in a study of T cell repertoires in ileal Crohn's disease. TCRdb keeps only in-frame clones here, not all; method: immunoSEQ multiplex PCR. There are 7,000 to 8,500 clones in the sample; 81% occur only once, and around 5.3% lies in the top ten. Material: ileal tissue. The receptors shown here come from an adult with Crohn's disease. The CDR3 runs from the conserved cysteine through the conserved F or W. D genes are given only for firm matches. Size tells how often a clone was seen (once, few, many) or the class of an expanded clone, and some rows leave it out.

j_call | clone_size | d_call | v_call | cdr3_nt | cdr3_aa
TRBJ2-5 | - | TRBD1 | TRBV2 | TGTGCCAGCAGTGAAGGCAGGGGGGAGACCCAGTACTTC | CASSEGRGETQYF
TRBJ1-2 | once | TRBD1 | TRBV9 | TGTGCCAGCAGCCCAGGACAGGGGGCCTATGGCTACACCTTC | CASSPGQGAYGYTF
TRBJ2-1 | once | - | TRBV6-5 | TGTGCCAGCAGTTCAGGGTACAATGAGCAGTTCTTC | CASSSGYNEQFF
TRBJ1-5 | - | TRBD1 | TRBV19 | TGTGCCAGTAGTCGCCGGGACAGTTCCTACCTAAGCAATCAGCCCCAGCATTTT | CASSRRDSSYLSNQPQHF
TRBJ1-5 | - | TRBD1 | TRBV27 | TGTGCCAGCAGTCAGGGACAGGGGGAGCAGCCCCAGCATTTT | CASSQGQGEQPQHF
TRBJ2-1 | - | TRBD1 | TRBV2 | TGTGCCAACCGGGACAGGGGGCATGAGCAGTTCTTC | CANRDRGHEQFF
TRBJ2-7 | - | TRBD2 | TRBV2 | TGTGCCAGCGGGGGACTAGCGGGACGGAACGAGCAGTACTTC | CASGGLAGRNEQYF
TRBJ2-1 | once | - | TRBV6-1 | TGTGCCAGCAGTGAAGCAACTAGCTTAAATGAGCAGTTCTTC | CASSEATSLNEQFF
TRBJ1-2 | - | TRBD1 | TRBV29-1 | TGCAGCGTTGCCCCGGGACAGGGCTACACCTTC | CSVAPGQGYTF
TRBJ1-2 | - | - | TRBV5-1 | TGCGCCAGCAGCTTGGAATCCGATGGCTACACCTTC | CASSLESDGYTF
TRBJ2-6 | - | - | TRBV5-1 | TGCGCCAGCAGCTCCCCGGTAAGGGCCAACGTCCTGACTTTC | CASSSPVRANVLTF
TRBJ2-1 | - | TRBD2 | TRBV27 | TGTGCCAGCAGCCTGGGACTAGCGGCCAATGAGCAGTTCTTC | CASSLGLAANEQFF
TRBJ2-1 | - | - | TRBV11-3 | TGTGCCAGCAGATCCACCAACGGGGTAAATGAGCAGTTCTTC | CASRSTNGVNEQFF
TRBJ2-2 | - | - | TRBV12-5 | TGTGCTAGTGGTTTAAAGGGGTCCGGGGAGCTGTTTTTT | CASGLKGSGELFF
TRBJ2-7 | - | - | TRBV12-5 | TGTGCTAGTGGGGACTTGCCGACCTACGAGCAGTACTTC | CASGDLPTYEQYF
TRBJ2-2 | - | - | TRBV7-3 | TGTGCCAGCAGCTCGTGGGTCGGGGGGGAGCTGTTTTTT | CASSSWVGGELFF
TRBJ2-5 | - | - | TRBV6-1 | TGTGCCAGCGAGGCCTCAGTACTTCAAGAGACCCAGTACTTC | CASEASVLQETQYF
TRBJ1-1 | - | - | TRBV5-1 | TGCGCCAGCAGCCCGGTTGGGGGGATGAACACTGAAGCTTTCTTT | CASSPVGGMNTEAFF
TRBJ1-2 | - | - | TRBV5-1 | TGCGCCAGCAGCTCGGACCCCCTGGGAGTTGACTATGGCTACACCTTC | CASSSDPLGVDYGYTF
TRBJ2-1 | - | - | TRBV23-1 | TGCGCCAGCAGTCGCAGGGCCGCATACAATGAGCAGTTCTTC | CASSRRAAYNEQFF
TRBJ1-2 | few | - | TRBV25-1 | TGTGCCAGCAGTGATAAAAGGACAGATGGCTACACCTTC | CASSDKRTDGYTF
TRBJ2-2 | - | TRBD1 | TRBV29-1 | TGCAGCGTTGGGACAGGGCGGAACACCGGGGAGCTGTTTTTT | CSVGTGRNTGELFF
TRBJ2-2 | - | - | TRBV4-1 | TGCGCCAGCAGCCACGGACAGAACACCGGGGAGCTGTTTTTT | CASSHGQNTGELFF
TRBJ2-1 | - | - | TRBV30 | TGTGCCTGGAGTGTAATCGTCAATGAGCAGTTCTTC | CAWSVIVNEQFF
TRBJ2-7 | - | TRBD2 | TRBV5-1 | TGCGCCAGCACGGCGACTAGCGGCTACGAGCAGTACTTC | CASTATSGYEQYF
TRBJ1-5 | - | TRBD1 | TRBV19 | TGTGCCAGTATGGGACAGGGTATGGGCAATCAGCCCCAGCATTTT | CASMGQGMGNQPQHF
TRBJ2-7 | - | TRBD2 | TRBV11-2 | TGTGCCAGCAGCGCTTGGACTAGCGGGAGCTCCTACGAGCAGTACTTC | CASSAWTSGSSYEQYF
TRBJ1-3 | - | - | TRBV6-6 | TGTGCCAGCAGTTACACCAGCGGCGTAGCTGGAAACACCATATATTTT | CASSYTSGVAGNTIYF
TRBJ2-1 | - | TRBD1 | TRBV10-3 | TGTGCCATCATGGGGGACAGGGGGCCCTACAATGAGCAGTTCTTC | CAIMGDRGPYNEQFF
TRBJ2-7 | - | TRBD1 | TRBV6-5 | TGTGCCAGCAGTTACGTACAGGGGTCGGCCTACGAGCAGTACTTC | CASSYVQGSAYEQYF
TRBJ1-1 | - | - | TRBV5-1 | TGCGCCAGCAGCCCCCGGGAGGGATACACTGAAGCTTTCTTT | CASSPREGYTEAFF
TRBJ2-1 | once | - | TRBV6-5 | TGTGCCAGCAGCTCGGGGACTGCGCGGCGGAATGAGCAGTTCTTC | CASSSGTARRNEQFF
TRBJ2-1 | - | TRBD2 | TRBV27 | TGTGCCAGCAGTTTGGGGGCGACTAGCGGGAGTCTGAATGAGCAGTTCTTC | CASSLGATSGSLNEQFF
TRBJ2-2 | - | TRBD2 | TRBV7-6 | TGTGCCAGCAGCTTCGAGACTAGCGGTTTCGGGGAGCTGTTTTTT | CASSFETSGFGELFF
TRBJ1-1 | - | - | TRBV27 | TGTGCCAGCAGCCCGTTCCCCGGAGAAGACACTGAAGCTTTCTTT | CASSPFPGEDTEAFF
TRBJ2-7 | - | TRBD2 | TRBV6-1 | TGTGCCAGCGCCTCCAGCGGGAGTCGCGAGCAGTACTTC | CASASSGSREQYF
TRBJ1-5 | - | - | TRBV5-4 | TGTGCCAGCAGCTTGAACGGCCCCAGGCAGCCCCAGCATTTT | CASSLNGPRQPQHF
TRBJ1-5 | - | TRBD1 | TRBV28 | TGTGCCAGCAGTTCCGGGACAGGGGGTAATCAGCCCCAGCATTTT | CASSSGTGGNQPQHF
TRBJ1-3 | few | - | TRBV6-6 | TGTGCCAGTAGAGAAGGGGGAGTAGGACACACCATATATTTT | CASREGGVGHTIYF
TRBJ2-1 | few | - | TRBV20-1 | TGCAGTGCTAGATCTAACAATGAGCAGTTCTTC | CSARSNNEQFF
TRBJ2-3 | - | TRBD2 | TRBV4-2 | TGTGCCAGCAGCCCCGGGGTAGCGGGAGGTGGTCAGACAGATACGCAGTATTTT | CASSPGVAGGGQTDTQYF
TRBJ2-2 | - | TRBD2 | TRBV6-4 | TGTGCCAGCAGATCGACTAGCGGAGAAACCGGGGAGCTGTTTTTT | CASRSTSGETGELFF
TRBJ2-7 | - | - | TRBV5-6 | TGTGCCAGCAGCTTGGGCCAGGGTCACCACGAGCAGTACTTC | CASSLGQGHHEQYF
TRBJ2-1 | - | - | TRBV5-4 | TGTGCCAGCAGCTCGGGCGGGCGTAACAATGAGCAGTTCTTC | CASSSGGRNNEQFF
TRBJ1-3 | - | - | TRBV4-2 | TGTGCCAGCAGCCAAGAACGGGGCTCTGGAAACACCATATATTTT | CASSQERGSGNTIYF
TRBJ2-3 | once | - | TRBV5-4 | TGTGCCAGCAGCGTGGATGAGAGAGCTAGCGAGACCACAGATACGCAGTATTTT | CASSVDERASETTDTQYF
TRBJ2-7 | - | - | TRBV5-1 | TGCGCCAGCAGCTTGGCGGGGGACGAGCAGTACTTC | CASSLAGDEQYF
TRBJ2-1 | - | - | TRBV5-1 | TGCGCCAGCAGCTCAGCGGGTAGGGGCAATGAGCAGTTCTTC | CASSSAGRGNEQFF
TRBJ2-7 | - | TRBD1 | TRBV6-1 | TGTGCCAGCAGCTACCGGGACAGGGATTACGAGCAGTACTTC | CASSYRDRDYEQYF